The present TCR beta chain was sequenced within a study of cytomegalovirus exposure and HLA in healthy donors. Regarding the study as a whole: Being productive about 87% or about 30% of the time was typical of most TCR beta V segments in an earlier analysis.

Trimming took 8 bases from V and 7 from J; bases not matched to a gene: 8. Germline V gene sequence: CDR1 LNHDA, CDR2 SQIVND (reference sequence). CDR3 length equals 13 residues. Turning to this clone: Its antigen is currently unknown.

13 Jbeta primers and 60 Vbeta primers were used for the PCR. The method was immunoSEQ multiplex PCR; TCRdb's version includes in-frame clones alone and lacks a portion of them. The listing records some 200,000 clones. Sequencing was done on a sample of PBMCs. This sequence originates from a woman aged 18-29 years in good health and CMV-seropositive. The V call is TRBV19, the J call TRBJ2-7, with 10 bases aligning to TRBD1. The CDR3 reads CASARDRGAEQYF. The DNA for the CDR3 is TGTGCCAGTGCAAGGGACAGGGGCGCGGAGCAGTACTTC.